This TCR beta chain is drawn from a study of blood T cell repertoires in COVID-19 (TCRdb year 2020). Regarding the complete study: Collaborator samples came from the United States, Italy and Spain and covered acute and convalescent phases of COVID-19. Nearly every sample came with metadata listing a de-identified subject ID, COVID-19 status, age in years and sex. HLA class I and class II types, where available, came from metadata supplied by the sample provider rather than from assay-based typing. Samples were obtained from the ongoing ImmuneRACE study (first 160 participants) and from 950 to 1,500 subjects provided by 6 global collaborators. The prospective study material was composed of cDNA or gDNA derived from T cells, B-cell-depleted T cells, or PBMCs. The repertoires were released in a freely available public database meant as a resource for research on the immune response to SARS-CoV-2. Subjects who had been exposed to COVID-19, were actively infected with it, or had recovered from it provided the deeply sampled blood TCRbeta repertoires that made up the dataset. Summary of the overall study and its limitations: The amount of clinical and demographic metadata varied by source and participant and was provided uncurated.

In Seattle, one collaborating source enrolled patients while the infection was active and tracked those patients longitudinally over the course of disease. The collaborating institutions used their own protocols to collect whole blood in K2EDTA tubes. For TCRbeta analysis, collaborator samples were shipped as frozen whole blood, as isolated PBMCs, or as DNA extracted from either sample type. TCRbeta CDR3 regions were amplified from genomic DNA by means of the immunoSEQ Assay, a bias-controlled multiplex PCR. The original methods were these. The number of nucleated cells in each sample was estimated by amplification of reference gene primers within the assay. To quantify the absolute abundance of each unique TCRbeta CDR3 rearrangement, sequence reads were collapsed and filtered. For each sample, productive Simpson clonality was calculated as the square root of Simpson's diversity index across productive rearrangements. The immuneACCESS repertoire file appears here via TCRdb, limited to in-frame rearrangements. These files lack a portion of the clones; in checked studies, under half of the deficit traces to unresolved V genes, and the cause of the others is not known. The V and J calls and clone size come from that table; D and trimming were worked out from the DNA. The sample contains about 290,000 clones, approximately 89% of them found a single time. The ten largest make up around 10% of the sample.

Worth noting for this clone: Its antigen specificity is not known. It has no much larger one-base neighbor in the sample; base qualities were not kept.

The junction shows trimming of 6 bases on V and 8 bases on J, and the gene matches do not reach 8 bases of it. The CDR3 goes from the cysteine to the phenylalanine over 13 residues. Only CDR3 DNA is held: 39 bases, read in frame from base 1. The clonotype comes from a woman aged 25 to 39 with COVID-19, enrolled during active disease. The sequenced material came from peripheral blood. The chain is assembled from TRBV12-3 or TRBV12-4 and TRBJ1-2; 8 bases in the junction line up with TRBD1. Here is the DNA: TGTGCCAGCAGCCCCGGACAGGGCGGCGGCTACACCTTC. Its amino acids are CASSPGQGGGYTF.